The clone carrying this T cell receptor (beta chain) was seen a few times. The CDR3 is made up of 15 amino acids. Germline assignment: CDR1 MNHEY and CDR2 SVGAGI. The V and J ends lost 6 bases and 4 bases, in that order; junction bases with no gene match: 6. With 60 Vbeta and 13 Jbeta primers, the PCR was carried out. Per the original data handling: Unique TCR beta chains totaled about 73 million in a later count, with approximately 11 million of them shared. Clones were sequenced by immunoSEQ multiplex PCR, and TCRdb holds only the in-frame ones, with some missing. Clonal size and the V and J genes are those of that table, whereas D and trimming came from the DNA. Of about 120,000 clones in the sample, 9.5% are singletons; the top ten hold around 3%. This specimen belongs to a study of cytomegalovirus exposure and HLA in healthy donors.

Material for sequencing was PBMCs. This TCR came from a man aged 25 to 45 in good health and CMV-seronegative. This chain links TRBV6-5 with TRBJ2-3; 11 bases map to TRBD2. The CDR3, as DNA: TGTGCCAGCAGGGGACTAGCGGAGGGGCCAGATACGCAGTATTTT. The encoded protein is CASRGLAEGPDTQYF.